This TCR beta chain originates from a study of chemoradiotherapy in HPV16-positive cancers. Study summary: Functional T-cell assays on a couple of HPV16-positive patients' cells defined candidate HPV-specific clones and common TCR motifs.

Repertoires were sampled repeatedly during chemoradiotherapy. Method: immunoSEQ multiplex PCR; TCRdb's copy keeps in-frame clones and lacks some. The sample shows about 24,000 clones, 87% of them seen only once. To note about this clone: Its target is not known.

The study, taken as a whole, reports: Non-HPV-specific T cells did not expand in tumors during treatment, whereas candidate HPV-specific clones and E7-related motifs did.

The CDR3 extends over 15 amino acids. Germline-derived CDR1 and CDR2 are MNHEY and SMNVEV (reference sequence). J was trimmed by 0 bases and V by 5 bases; bases with no gene match: 4. This TCR was recovered from a human donor with HPV-associated anogenital cancer. The material sequenced was blood, taken from a patient who underwent chemoradiotherapy. This chain uses TRBV27 with TRBJ2-7, with 10 bases that match TRBD1. CDR3 DNA sequence: TGTGCCAGCAGTGGACAGGGGGGCCCCTCCTACGAGCAGTACTTC. It encodes CASSGQGGPSYEQYF.